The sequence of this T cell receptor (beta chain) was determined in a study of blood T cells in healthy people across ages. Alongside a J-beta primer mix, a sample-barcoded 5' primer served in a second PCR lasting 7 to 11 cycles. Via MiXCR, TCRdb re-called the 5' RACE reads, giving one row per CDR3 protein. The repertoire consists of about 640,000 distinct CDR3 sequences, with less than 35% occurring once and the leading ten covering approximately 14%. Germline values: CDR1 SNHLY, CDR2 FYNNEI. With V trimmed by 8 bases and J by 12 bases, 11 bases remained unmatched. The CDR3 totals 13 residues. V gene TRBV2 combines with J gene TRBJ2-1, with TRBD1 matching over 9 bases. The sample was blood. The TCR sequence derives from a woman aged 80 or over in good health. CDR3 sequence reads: CASYYGTGRGQFF. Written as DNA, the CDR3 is TGTGCCAGCTACTACGGGACAGGGAGGGGGCAGTTCTTC.